This paragraph covers one T cell receptor (beta chain) sequence. Its specific antigen is unknown. Per-base qualities were not stored, and no clone one base away is much larger. The data were obtained in a study of blood T cells in healthy people across ages (dated by TCRdb to about 2015). For the wider study: In model experiments, template switching captured about one uniquely barcoded TCR beta cDNA molecule for every two T cells. To avoid experimental bias, donors of different ages were spread randomly across the sequencing lanes. For two donors (one aged 18 to 29 and one aged 80 or older), the study analyzed two additional independent replicas of 1 million unique cDNA reads from the same blood draw. The study measured age-related changes in TCR beta repertoire diversity using deep sequencing normalized with unique cDNA molecular identifiers. The donors were divided into four age groups: young (average approximately 16 years), middle-aged (approximately 39), aged (approximately 64) and long-lived (about 80). Summary of the overall study and its limitations: There was a strong correlation between observed TCR beta diversity and the percentage of naive T cells measured by flow cytometry. As age increased, observed TCR beta diversity per million T cells dropped in a roughly linear way, and a significant reduction was already evident by age 40. Compared with the aged group, more naive CD4+ T cells, fewer expanded clones and increased TCR diversity were shown by the long-lived group, suggesting age selection. Because donor CMV infection status was unknown, age-related changes in expanded clonotypes were potentially confounded. Estimates of total diversity based on one million sequenced T cells were regarded as lower bounds and as underestimates. Bulk unsorted PBMC profiling prevented conclusive comparison of naive and antigen-experienced compartments.

Spanning cysteine to phenylalanine, the CDR3 consists of 12 amino acids. Of the read, only the CDR3 DNA is kept; its 36 bases are in frame from base 1. V loses 8 bases at its end and J loses 8 bases; junction bases beyond the gene matches: 9. CDR1 and CDR2 (SQVTM, ANQGSEA) derive from the germline V gene. Systemically healthy Caucasian individuals from Russia, 35 to 50 in total and aged roughly 6 to 100 years, were included as donors. Each donor gave 9 to 10 milliliters of peripheral blood, collected into EDTA-treated Vacutainer tubes. Ficoll-Paque density-gradient centrifugation was used to isolate PBMCs, with at least 7 million obtained per sample. Trizol reagent was used to extract total RNA from the PBMCs, yielding at least 5.5 micrograms per sample. The percentages of naive CD45RAhigh/CD27high T cells were determined by flow cytometry on a PBMC aliquot from every donor. Library creation used 5' RACE. Sequencing was performed on an Illumina HiSeq 2500. A second PCR of roughly 6 to 11 cycles was run with a J-beta primer mix and a sample-barcoded 5' primer. Each TCR beta cDNA molecule received a unique molecular identifier from a template-switch 5' adaptor carrying 12 random nucleotides. Each sample yielded at least 3 million CDR3-containing paired-end reads. First-strand cDNA synthesis was performed from all RNA using the Mint cDNA synthesis kit, with priming by a TRBC-specific oligonucleotide. Following uracil-DNA glycosylase treatment, all cDNA underwent a first 18-cycle PCR with the universal primers M1SS and BC2_uni_R. The authors' analysis ran thus. For normalization, 1 million high-quality reads were randomly selected from each sample, with every read carrying a distinct molecular identifier. Reads sharing molecular identifiers were discarded rather than binned into consensus sequences. MiTCR, with a Q25 quality threshold and the strictest error-elimination algorithm, was used for CDR3 identification, clonotype clustering and error correction. A nonparametric unseen species model with Euler transformation was used to estimate lower-bound total TCR beta diversity. TCRdb trimmed public reads at Q25 via fastp, called clones via MiXCR and kept in-frame beta chains. Under each unique CDR3 protein, matching rows form one entry showing the most common genes and DNA. The V and J calls here are based on TCRdb, not the publication. This sample holds 1.5 million to 2 million distinct CDR3 sequences; 28% were observed only once. The ten largest clones take up roughly 8.2% of the sample.

The clonotype comes from a woman in her twenties or thirties in good health. Sequencing input: blood. This sequence uses TRBV29-1 and TRBJ2-1; 7 junctional bases match TRBD2. The nucleotides are TGCAGCACTGGGGGGGGTGGGCATGAGCAGTTCTTC. Its product reads: CSTGGGGHEQFF.